This TCR beta chain came from a study of response to subunit inactivated influenza vaccine. TCRdb analysed the RT-PCR reads with MiXCR anew, one entry per CDR3 protein. The repertoire includes around 200,000 distinct CDR3 sequences, approximately 12% of them detected once, and over 25% sits in the top ten. Per germline, CDR1 LGHDT and CDR2 YNNKEL (reference sequence). The V and J ends lost 4 bases and 2 bases respectively, with 13 bases between them. The CDR3 is made up of 15 amino acids. These records were also assigned to another study, of T cells expressing NK-cell markers. That publication notes: Template switching by 5'RACE with UMIs generated the TCR beta cDNA. It was sorted CD3+CD56-NKG2C+, CD3+CD56+NKG2C- and CD3+CD56+NKG2C+ T cells that provided the TCR beta repertoires. One of the eight sequenced donors was seronegative, whereas the other seven were HCMV-seropositive. In roughly six donors, dominant NKG2C+ clonotypes were roughly 1.0-8% of CD8+ T cells.

This receptor was obtained from a man aged 45-65 years who received an inactivated influenza vaccine. V gene TRBV3-1 combines with J gene TRBJ2-3; TRBD1 might be the D (5 bases). Sequencing used CD8+ T cells sorted from PBMCs, obtained approximately 12 days after vaccination. The CDR3 loop is CASSRRQCYTDTQYF. In DNA form, the CDR3 reads TGTGCCAGCAGCCGGAGACAGTGTTACACAGATACGCAGTATTTT.